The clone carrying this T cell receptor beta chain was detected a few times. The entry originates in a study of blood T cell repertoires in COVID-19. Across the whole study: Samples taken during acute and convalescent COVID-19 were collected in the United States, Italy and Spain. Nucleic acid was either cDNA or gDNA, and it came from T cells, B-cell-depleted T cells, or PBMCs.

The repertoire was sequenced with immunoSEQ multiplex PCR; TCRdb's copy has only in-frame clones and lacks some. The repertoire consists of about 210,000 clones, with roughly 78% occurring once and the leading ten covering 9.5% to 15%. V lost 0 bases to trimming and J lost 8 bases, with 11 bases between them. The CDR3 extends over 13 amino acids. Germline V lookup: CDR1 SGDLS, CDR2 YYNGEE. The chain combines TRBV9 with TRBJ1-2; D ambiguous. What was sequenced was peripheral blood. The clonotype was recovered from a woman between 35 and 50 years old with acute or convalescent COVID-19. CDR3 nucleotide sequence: TGTGCCAGCAGCGTAGGAGGGTCCCACGGCTACACCTTC. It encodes CASSVGGSHGYTF.